This paragraph covers one T cell receptor beta chain sequence. Its antigen remains unknown. The source of the sample is a study of graft-versus-host responses after intestinal transplantation. Method: immunoSEQ multiplex PCR; TCRdb's copy keeps in-frame clones and lacks some. The sample holds 85,000 to 100,000 clones, about 93% seen once. V shed 3 bases and J 5 bases; nucleotides not matched to a gene: 5. The CDR3 is 14 amino acids. The germline V gene has CDR1 SGDLS and CDR2 YYNGEE. This sample comprised unstimulated CD8+ T cells sorted from spleen or lymph node cells, obtained before intestinal transplant. This receptor was obtained from a human donor who received an intestinal transplant. The J gene is TRBJ1-5, the V gene TRBV9; TRBD1 agrees at 7 bases. The DNA for the CDR3 is TGTGCCAGCAGCGCTGGGACAGAATATCAGCCCCAGCATTTT. Translated: CASSAGTEYQPQHF. The variable domain in full, with the rest retrieved from reference TRBV9 and TRBJ1-5, is DSGVTQTPKHLITATGQRVTLRCSPRSGDLSVYWYQQSLDQGLQFLIQYYNGEERAKGNILERFSAQQFPDLHSELNLSSLELGDSALYFCASSAGTEYQPQHFGDGTRLSIL.